A selection of T cell receptor beta chains follows, all from one sample in a study of CD8 T cells in ankylosing spondylitis. TCRdb independently ran MiXCR on the 5' RACE reads; one entry per CDR3 protein. In the table there are 340,000 or so distinct CDR3 sequences, 14% to 15% of which are singletons. Sequences were obtained from blood, either unsorted or a sorted T cell fraction (not recorded which). Receptors were obtained from a male donor with ankylosing spondylitis or in good health (not recorded which). Both conserved end residues are part of each CDR3. A D gene is named only where the DNA matches it firmly. Not every row has a clone size; where given, it reads once, few, many or a size class.

d_gene	j_gene	v_gene	abundance	CDR3nt	CDR3aa
NA	TRBJ2-2	TRBV3-1	many	TGTGCCAGCAGCAGAGCGGGTTTCGGGGAGCTGTTTTTT	CASSRAGFGELFF
NA	TRBJ1-5	TRBV5-6	few	TGTGCCAGCAGCTTGGGGGCACTCCCCGGACGGGATCAGCCCCAGCATTTT	CASSLGALPGRDQPQHF
NA	TRBJ2-3	TRBV5-1	few	TGCGCCAGCGGGGGGACGGGGGTCAGCACAGATACGCAGTATTTT	CASGGTGVSTDTQYF
NA	TRBJ2-1	TRBV5-1	few	TGCGCCAGCAGCTTTGGGGACATCAGCTACAATGAGCAGTTCTTC	CASSFGDISYNEQFF
TRBD1	TRBJ2-7	TRBV5-1	NA	TGCGCCAGCAGCTGGGACAGCCTAAGCTCCTACGAGCAGTACTTC	CASSWDSLSSYEQYF
TRBD1	TRBJ2-2	TRBV5-5	NA	TGTGCCAGCAGCTCGCGGACAGGCCTCGCTTGGGGGGAGCTGTTTTTT	CASSSRTGLAWGELFF
TRBD1	TRBJ2-1	TRBV3-1	NA	TGTGCCAGCAGCCAAGTGGGGGACAGGGGGGGCGATGAGCAGTTCTTC	CASSQVGDRGGDEQFF
NA	TRBJ1-1	TRBV28	few	TGTGCCAGCAGTTTACCAGGGGCCCGGGCTGAAGCTTTCTTT	CASSLPGARAEAFF
NA	TRBJ1-1	TRBV5-1	few	TGCGCCAGCAGCCCCCACAGGGAACGCGGTGAAGCTTTCTTT	CASSPHRERGEAFF
NA	TRBJ1-6	TRBV7-9	few	TGTGCCAGCAGGGCTGACCTGGAACCCCTCCACTTT	CASRADLEPLHF
NA	TRBJ2-3	TRBV12-3/TRBV12-4	NA	TGTGCCAGCAGTTCCTCCCCCGTTGGGGATACGCAGTATTTT	CASSSSPVGDTQYF
NA	TRBJ2-2	TRBV2	few	TGTGCCAGCAGTGAGCTGAGCACCGGGGAGCTGTTTTTT	CASSELSTGELFF
NA	TRBJ2-7	TRBV11-2	many	TGTGCCAGCAGCTTAGGAACAACAGCTCCAACGTACTTC	CASSLGTTAPTYF
NA	TRBJ2-1	TRBV20-1	NA	TGCAGTGCTAGAGGCCCAGGGAACAATGAGCAGTTCTTC	CSARGPGNNEQFF
TRBD2	TRBJ2-2	TRBV20-1	few	TGCAGTGCTAGAGATCTTAGCGGGGGAACGACCGGGGAGCTGTTTTTT	CSARDLSGGTTGELFF
NA	TRBJ1-2	TRBV30	NA	TGTGCCTGGATAAGGGCCGGAACTTATGGCTACACCTTC	CAWIRAGTYGYTF
TRBD1	TRBJ2-5	TRBV24-1	few	TGTGCCACCAGTGACTCAGACAGGGAAAAGATGGAGACCCAGTACTTC	CATSDSDREKMETQYF
NA	TRBJ1-2	TRBV12-3/TRBV12-4	few	TGTGCCAGCACGGCCCAGGCTAACTATGGCTACACCTTC	CASTAQANYGYTF
NA	TRBJ2-5	TRBV24-1	few	TGTGCCACCGGCCGGGAGACCCAGTACTTC	CATGRETQYF
TRBD2	TRBJ2-7	TRBV6-5	NA	TGTGCCAGCAGTTACCCGATCCACGGGTCGTCGGGGGGCGAGCAGTACTTC	CASSYPIHGSSGGEQYF
NA	TRBJ2-2	TRBV20-1	many	TGCAGTGCTAGAGATGCGGACAGGAACACCGGGGAGCTGTTTTTT	CSARDADRNTGELFF
NA	TRBJ1-1	TRBV18	few	TGTGCCAGCTCAGCCCGACAGCCTAGTGAAGCTTTCTTT	CASSARQPSEAFF
TRBD1	TRBJ1-2	TRBV18	NA	TGTGCCAGCTCACCACGGGACAGCCAGGGCTACACCTTC	CASSPRDSQGYTF
NA	TRBJ2-1	TRBV4-2	few	TGTGCCAGCAGCCAAGGGGGGAGACTTAATACCAATGAGCAGTTCTTC	CASSQGGRLNTNEQFF
TRBD2	TRBJ2-5	TRBV2	few	TGTGCCAGCAGTGACCCCAGCGGGGGGGGAGAGACCCAGTACTTC	CASSDPSGGGETQYF
TRBD1	TRBJ2-7	TRBV29-1	many	TGCAGCGTTGAAGTCTCGGGACAGGGTCTCTACGAGCAGTACTTC	CSVEVSGQGLYEQYF
TRBD1	TRBJ2-1	TRBV5-1	NA	TGCGCCAGCAGCTTCTTAGGGGGCATGGACAATGAGCAGTTCTTC	CASSFLGGMDNEQFF
NA	TRBJ2-3	TRBV6-5	few	TGTGCCAGCAGTTACTCTAGCGGCCCCACAGATACGCAGTATTTT	CASSYSSGPTDTQYF
TRBD2	TRBJ2-1	TRBV7-6	few	TGTGCCAGCAGCTTAGTAGCGGGGCCTTCCTACAATGAGCAGTTCTTC	CASSLVAGPSYNEQFF
TRBD2	TRBJ2-3	TRBV11-2	NA	TGTGCCAGCAGCCTCCACGTTGGACTAGAAACGGATACGCAGTATTTT	CASSLHVGLETDTQYF
NA	TRBJ1-2	TRBV7-9	NA	TGTGCCAGCAGCCCGACCGGTGTGGTGGTCCTCGGAGGCTACACCTTC	CASSPTGVVVLGGYTF
NA	TRBJ2-5	TRBV20-1	few	TGCAGTGCTGTTGGAGAGGGGGTAGAGACCCAGTACTTC	CSAVGEGVETQYF
NA	TRBJ1-1	TRBV12-3/TRBV12-4	few	TGTGCCAGCAGTTTTAGGGGGGGGATGAACACTGAAGCTTTCTTT	CASSFRGGMNTEAFF
NA	TRBJ2-2	TRBV12-3/TRBV12-4	NA	TGTGCCAGCAGTTTAGACACCGCGGGAGGGGAGCTGTTTTTT	CASSLDTAGGELFF
NA	TRBJ2-7	TRBV6-1	many	TGTGCCAGCAGTGAAACAGACTACGAGCAGTACTTC	CASSETDYEQYF
NA	TRBJ1-5	TRBV10-1	NA	TGCGCCAGCAGTGGACATAGCAATCAGCCCCAGCATTTT	CASSGHSNQPQHF
NA	TRBJ2-2	TRBV6-1	NA	TGTGCCAGCAGTGAAAGGCAGAGGAACACCGGGGAGCTGTTTTTT	CASSERQRNTGELFF
NA	TRBJ2-7	TRBV10-1	many	TGCGCCAGCAGTGACAGCCACTACGAGCAGTACTTC	CASSDSHYEQYF
TRBD1	TRBJ1-1	TRBV18	NA	TGTGCCAGCGGTAGGCAGGGGGACACTGAAGCTTTCTTT	CASGRQGDTEAFF
NA	TRBJ1-1	TRBV12-3/TRBV12-4	NA	TGTGCCAGCAGTTTATCCGCGAACGGAAAGAACACTGAAGCTTTCTTT	CASSLSANGKNTEAFF
NA	TRBJ2-3	TRBV9	NA	TGTGCCAGCAGCCCTTTGCCGGCGGCAGATACGCAGTATTTT	CASSPLPAADTQYF
NA	TRBJ2-3	TRBV20-1	NA	TGCAGTGCTAGCATGTTACCCCAGGAAAAGGTCTCAGATACGCAGTATTTT	CSASMLPQEKVSDTQYF
NA	TRBJ1-1	TRBV7-9	NA	TGTGCCAGCAGGGAGACGATAACTGAAGCTTTCTTT	CASRETITEAFF
NA	TRBJ2-1	TRBV4-2	NA	TGTGCCAGCAGCTCGCTTAGGGGGGTGAGCTCCTACAATGAGCAGTTCTTC	CASSSLRGVSSYNEQFF
TRBD2	TRBJ2-3	TRBV19	NA	TGTGCCAGTAGTGAGACTAGCGCTGGTGCGGATACGCAGTATTTT	CASSETSAGADTQYF
NA	TRBJ2-1	TRBV29-1	many	TGCAGCGGTACACAGGGGTGGGAGGATGAGCAGTTCTTC	CSGTQGWEDEQFF
NA	TRBJ2-5	TRBV3-1	few	TGTGCCAGCAGCCAAGTTACGGGAAGCCCAGACGAGACCCAGTACTTC	CASSQVTGSPDETQYF
NA	TRBJ2-3	TRBV10-3	NA	TGTGCCATCAGTGTAGGAAGCACAGATACGCAGTATTTT	CAISVGSTDTQYF
TRBD1	TRBJ1-5	TRBV2	NA	TGTGCCAGCAGTGCGACAGGGGGCCGGCAGCCCCAGCATTTT	CASSATGGRQPQHF
NA	TRBJ2-2	TRBV7-8	NA	TGTGCCAGCTCCCCCACGGGCGTACGAAACACCGGGGAGCTGTTTTTT	CASSPTGVRNTGELFF
NA	TRBJ1-2	TRBV5-1	few	TGCGCCAGCAGCTTGCTGCTTGGTGGAGGCTACACCTTC	CASSLLLGGGYTF
NA	TRBJ1-2	TRBV6-1	few	TGTGCCAGCTACCGGGCCAGAGGGAGTGGCTACACCTTC	CASYRARGSGYTF
NA	TRBJ2-2	TRBV20-1	many	TGCAGTGCCGTCCGACTAGCGAACACCGGGGAGCTGTTTTTT	CSAVRLANTGELFF
TRBD2	TRBJ2-1	TRBV12-3/TRBV12-4	few	TGTGCCAGCAGTTTCGGACTAGCGGGAACCAATGAGCAGTTCTTC	CASSFGLAGTNEQFF
TRBD2	TRBJ2-2	TRBV5-1	NA	TGCGCCAGCAGCCGTATGGTCCTCGGGGGGGAAAACACCGGGGAGCTGTTTTTT	CASSRMVLGGENTGELFF
NA	TRBJ2-3	TRBV20-1	few	TGCAGTGCTAGAGTGGGCCGGGGACCTACTAGCACAGATACGCAGTATTTT	CSARVGRGPTSTDTQYF
TRBD1	TRBJ2-7	TRBV5-1	few	TGCGCCAGCAGCTTAGAAGGGACAGTCCGAATCTACGAGCAGTACTTC	CASSLEGTVRIYEQYF
TRBD2	TRBJ2-7	TRBV3-1	NA	TGTGCCAGCAGTCCGTCCGGTAGCGGGGACTACGAGCAGTACTTC	CASSPSGSGDYEQYF
NA	TRBJ2-2	TRBV6-2/TRBV6-3	NA	TGTGCCAGCAGTTACTCAAGGTCCACCGGGGAGCTGTTTTTT	CASSYSRSTGELFF